The 10 T cell receptor beta chains below were found in one sample sequenced in a study of OX40 agonist ivuxolimab in advanced cancers. Using immunoSEQ multiplex PCR, the repertoire was profiled, and TCRdb retains in-frame clones only, with some absent. The table records some 70,000 clones, around 85% of them present only once. Material: CD4+ or CD8+ T cells sorted from blood, obtained in a trial of the OX40 agonist ivuxolimab. These receptors came from an adult with an advanced solid tumor such as melanoma, head and neck, liver or kidney cancer.

The chain joins TRBV19 to TRBJ1-5, with 9 nucleotides matching TRBD1. CDR1 and CDR2 (germline): LNHDA, SQIVND (reference sequence). The CDR3 contains 16 residues. With 7 bases clipped from V and 6 bases from J, the junction kept 13 bases outside the gene matches. The CDR3 reads CASNPIGQGRGQPQHF. In nucleotides, the CDR3 is TGTGCCAGTAACCCCATAGGACAGGGGAGAGGTCAGCCCCAGCATTTT.

The chain is built from TRBV6-5 and TRBJ2-7; tentatively, D is TRBD2 (6 bases). Germline-derived CDR1 and CDR2 are MNHEY and SVGAGI. The CDR3 length is 14 residues. V lost 0 bases, J lost 3 bases, and 9 bases lay in between. The CDR3: CASSYSEGIYEQYF. The CDR3 DNA is TGTGCCAGCAGTTACTCGGAGGGCATCTACGAGCAGTACTTC.

V usage is TRBV5-1 and J usage is TRBJ1-2; 7 positions agree with TRBD1. The ends lost 0 bases at V and 1 base at J; junction bases unmatched: 6. The CDR3 consists of 16 residues. Germline V gene lookup returns CDR1 SGHRS and CDR2 YFSETQ. The CDR3 sequence: CASSLAGTANNYGYTF. CDR3 sequence (DNA): TGCGCCAGCAGCTTGGCCGGGACAGCAAATAACTATGGCTACACCTTC.

CDR3 sequence reads: CASSAYDVVEEEDLRQETQYF. The CDR3 bases are TGTGCCAGCAGCGCCTATGACGTGGTCGAAGAGGAGGATCTACGGCAAGAGACCCAGTACTTC. V and J are TRBV9 and TRBJ2-5, with a tentative D call TRBD2 (5 bases). V was trimmed by 3 bases and J by 2 bases, leaving 32 bases between them. Germline loops: CDR1 SGDLS, CDR2 YYNGEE. CDR3 length: 21 residues.

This clone was picked up one time. This rearrangement joins TRBV5-4 to TRBJ1-3; D might be TRBD1 (5 bases). The V end lost 5 bases, the J end lost 0 bases, and 12 bases lay between the germline ends. The CDR3 is 15 amino acids. CDR1 SGHNT and CDR2 YYREEE come from the germline V gene (reference sequence). CDR3 DNA sequence: TGTGCCAGCAGTCTCGACAGTTACTCTGGAAACACCATATATTTT. This translates into CASSLDSYSGNTIYF.

This rearrangement joins TRBV5-1 to TRBJ2-3; TRBD1 aligns across 8 bases. Germline CDR1 SGHRS, CDR2 YFSETQ. The CDR3 spans 15 residues. Trimming removed 0 bases from V and 5 bases from J; junction bases left unmatched: 5. This chain's CDR3 is CASSLAQGAQDTQYF. Here the CDR3 DNA reads TGCGCCAGCAGCTTGGCCCAGGGGGCTCAAGATACGCAGTATTTT. Supplemented by reference TRBV5-1 and TRBJ2-3, the full variable domain reads KAGVTQTPRYLIKTRGQQVTLSCSPISGHRSVSWYQQTPGQGLQFLFEYFSETQRNKGNFPGRFSGRQFSNSRSEMNVSTLELGDSALYLCASSLAQGAQDTQYFGPGTRLTVL.

This sequence joins TRBV27 and TRBJ1-1; TRBD1 matches at 7 bases. The germline gives CDR1 MNHEY, CDR2 SMNVEV (reference sequence). V was clipped by 5 bases and J by 0 bases; unmatched bases: 6. This CDR3 comprises 15 residues. The CDR3, as DNA: TGTGCCAGCAGTCACGGGGACAGACTGAACACTGAAGCTTTCTTT. It is translated as CASSHGDRLNTEAFF.

V is TRBV7-2 and J is TRBJ2-3; D is undetermined. CDR1 and CDR2 (germline): SGHTA, FQGNSA. The CDR3 has 12 amino acids. Trimming removed 1 base from V and 11 bases from J, with 10 bases in between. The CDR3, as DNA: TGTGCCAGCAGCTTAGAACGGGTGGGGCAGTATTTT. It encodes CASSLERVGQYF.

The chain combines TRBV5-5 with TRBJ1-2; weak D call: TRBD1 (5 bases). Germline CDR1 reads SGHKS; CDR2 reads YYEKEE (reference sequence). The V gene lost 1 base and the J gene lost 3 bases, with 16 bases spanning the gap. This CDR3 has 16 amino acids. This CDR3 is CASSLYFGTGDYGYTF. The CDR3 nucleotides are TGTGCCAGCAGCTTGTACTTCGGGACGGGAGACTATGGCTACACCTTC.

In this sample, this clone turned up a few times. The chain couples TRBV7-2 to TRBJ1-6, with D maybe TRBD1 (5 bases). From germline, CDR1 is SGHTA and CDR2 FQGNSA. The CDR3 spans 14 residues. V was pared by 3 bases and J by 7 bases, with 10 bases between. CDR3 nucleotides: TGTGCCAGCAGCTTTAATCAGGGCAATTCACCCCTCCACTTT. This gives the protein CASSFNQGNSPLHF.